The table lists the clone carrying this T cell receptor (beta chain) with a few counts. TCR beta CDR3 regions were amplified from RNA. RT-PCR in the first round (using the HTBI primer set) targeted the TCR CDR3. TCRdb re-called the multiplex PCR reads through MiXCR, storing one row per CDR3 protein. The table lists over 400,000 distinct CDR3 sequences, less than 25% of them singletons. Germline values: CDR1 SEHNR, CDR2 FQNEAQ (reference sequence). CDR3 length: 16 amino acids. The V gene lost 5 bases and the J gene lost 0 bases, with 15 bases spanning the gap. This entry is derived from a study of T cells in Graves' hyperthyroidism and ophthalmopathy.

The sequence derives from a woman in her 70s with Graves' ophthalmopathy. The chain is built from TRBV7-9 and TRBJ2-3; no definite D call. Sequenced material: blood. Here the CDR3 DNA reads TGTGCCAGCAGCCCCAGCCCCGGGCCTAGCACAGATACGCAGTATTTT. As protein: CASSPSPGPSTDTQYF.